The 9 T cell receptor beta chains reported below all come from one sample, sequenced in a study of cytomegalovirus exposure and HLA in healthy donors. PCR amplification relied on 60 Vbeta primers (plus 13 Jbeta primers). Only in-frame clones appear in the TCRdb table, and some are missing; sequencing was by immunoSEQ multiplex PCR. The table lists about 92,000 clones, over 75% of them singletons. The sequenced sample was PBMCs. These receptors all come from a man aged 18 to 29 in good health and CMV-seronegative.

This CDR3 reads CASSLGQGSNQPQHF. For the CDR3, the DNA is TGTGCCAGCAGCTTAGGACAGGGGAGCAATCAGCCCCAGCATTTT. J is TRBJ1-5 and V is TRBV7-9, with 8 bases matching TRBD1. The length of the CDR3 is 15 residues. V lost 1 base, J lost 1 base, and 0 bases stayed unmatched. Germline-derived CDR1 and CDR2 are SEHNR and FQNEAQ (reference sequence).

This chain uses TRBV7-8 with TRBJ1-1, with 7 bases that match TRBD1. The germline V gene has CDR1 SGHVS and CDR2 FQNEAQ. V lost 1 base and J lost 5; bases outside the gene matches: 1. This CDR3 contains 13 residues. In DNA, the CDR3 is TGTGCCAGCAGCTTAGGACAGGGAACTGAAGCTTTCTTT. Protein product: CASSLGQGTEAFF.

This chain connects TRBV5-1 to TRBJ2-5, with 12 bases matching TRBD2. CDR1 and CDR2 from the germline V gene are SGHRS and YFSETQ. Losses at the gene ends were 4 bases for V and 2 bases for J; bases not matched to a gene: 6. The CDR3 is 16 amino acids. CDR3 sequence reads: CASSPSLAGGQETQYF. CDR3 DNA sequence: TGCGCCAGCAGCCCGTCACTAGCGGGGGGACAAGAGACCCAGTACTTC.

The chain is built from TRBV6-5 and TRBJ1-6; D call uncertain. The CDR3 runs to 16 residues. The germline gives CDR1 MNHEY, CDR2 SVGAGI. Trimming stripped 0 bases from V and 5 bases from J, with 11 bases between. CDR3 DNA: TGTGCCAGCAGTTACTCGAATGGGAGGAATAATTCACCCCTCCACTTT. It codes for CASSYSNGRNNSPLHF.

The chain couples TRBV11-2 to TRBJ2-3, with D perhaps TRBD1 (6 bases). The CDR3 is made up of 16 amino acids. The germline V and J ends were trimmed by 5 bases and 0 bases, with 15 bases remaining between them. The germline gives CDR1 SGHAT, CDR2 FQNNGV. The CDR3 DNA reads TGTGCCAGCAGCCCCCGACAGGCCTCTAGCACAGATACGCAGTATTTT. As protein: CASSPRQASSTDTQYF.

This rearrangement joins TRBV4-1 to TRBJ1-2, with D possibly matching TRBD1 (6 bases). In germline, CDR1 is MGHRA, CDR2 YSYEKL. The CDR3 runs to 15 residues. V lost 3 bases and J lost 8, with 19 bases in between. The CDR3 nucleotides read TGCGCCAGCAGCCAGCAGGTCCATGGGGGCGAAGGCTACACCTTC. Translated, it gives CASSQQVHGGEGYTF.

The chain couples TRBV6-1 to TRBJ2-7, with D perhaps matching TRBD1 (5 bases). V lost 8 bases, J lost 2 bases, and 16 bases lay in between. Germline V gene lookup returns CDR1 MNHNS and CDR2 SASEGT. This CDR3 has 14 amino acids. For the CDR3, the DNA is TGTGCCAGCGCAGAAGGGGTCCCCCCCTACGAGCAGTACTTC. As protein: CASAEGVPPYEQYF.

This clone was counted between two and nine times. The chain combines TRBV6-1 with TRBJ1-4; D not resolved. CDR1 is MNHNS, CDR2 SASEGT, per germline. The CDR3 has 11 residues. V was shortened by 7 bases and J by 11 bases, with 11 bases between the two germline ends. CDR3 sequence: CASTHSWKLFF. CDR3 DNA: TGTGCCAGCACCCACAGTTGGAAACTGTTTTTT.

The chain has TRBV7-9 and TRBJ1-6; a weak D match, TRBD1 (6 bases). The germline V gene encodes CDR1 SEHNR and CDR2 FQNEAQ (reference sequence). There are 16 residues in the CDR3. With 2 bases removed from V and 5 bases from J, the gap between germline ends came to 13 bases. The CDR3 sequence: CASSLPRGTDNSPLHF. The CDR3 bases are TGTGCCAGCAGCTTACCAAGGGGGACGGATAATTCACCCCTCCACTTT.